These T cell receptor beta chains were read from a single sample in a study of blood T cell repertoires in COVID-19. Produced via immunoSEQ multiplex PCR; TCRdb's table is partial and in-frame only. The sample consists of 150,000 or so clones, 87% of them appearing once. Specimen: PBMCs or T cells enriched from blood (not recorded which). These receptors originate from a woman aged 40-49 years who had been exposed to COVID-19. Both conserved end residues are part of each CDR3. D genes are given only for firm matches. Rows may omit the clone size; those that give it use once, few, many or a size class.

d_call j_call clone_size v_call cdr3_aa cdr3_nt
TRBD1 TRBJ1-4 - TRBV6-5 CASSYGTDPNEKLFF TGTGCCAGCAGTTACGGGACAGATCCTAATGAAAAACTGTTTTTT
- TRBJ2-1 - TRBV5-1 CASSLKYYPSGLEQFF TGCGCCAGCAGCTTGAAGTACTACCCTTCGGGTTTGGAGCAGTTCTTC
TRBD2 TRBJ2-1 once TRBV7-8 CASSLGGTISYNEQFF TGTGCCAGCAGCTTAGGGGGGACTATTTCCTACAATGAGCAGTTCTTC
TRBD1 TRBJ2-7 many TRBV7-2 CASSLAWDSSIYEQYF TGTGCCAGCAGCTTAGCATGGGACAGTTCAATCTACGAGCAGTACTTC
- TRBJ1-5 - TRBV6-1 CASSEAGGNQPQHF TGTGCCAGCAGTGAAGCGGGGGGGAATCAGCCCCAGCATTTT
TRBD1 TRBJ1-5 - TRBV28 CATKQGYQPQHF TGTGCCACCAAACAGGGGTATCAGCCCCAGCATTTT
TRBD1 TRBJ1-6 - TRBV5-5 CASSRGQANSPLHF TGTGCCAGCAGCCGCGGACAGGCCAATTCACCCCTCCACTTT
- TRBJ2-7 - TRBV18 CASSPDTGLQAYEQYF TGTGCCAGCTCACCAGATACAGGCTTACAGGCCTACGAGCAGTACTTC
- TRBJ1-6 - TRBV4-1 CASSHPSRAGNSYNSPLHF TGCGCCAGCAGCCACCCCAGTCGGGCGGGAAATTCCTATAATTCACCCCTCCACTTT
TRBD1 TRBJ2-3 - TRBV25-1 CASTTRDGTGNTDTQYF TGTGCCAGCACCACCCGGGACGGGACAGGGAACACAGATACGCAGTATTTT
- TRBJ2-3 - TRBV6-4 CASSDVSTDTQYF TGTGCCAGCAGTGACGTAAGCACAGATACGCAGTATTTT
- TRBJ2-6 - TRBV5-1 CASSSRMVGTAGANVLTF TGCGCCAGCAGCTCCCGAATGGTGGGGACTGCTGGGGCCAACGTCCTGACTTTC
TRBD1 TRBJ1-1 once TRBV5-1 CASSLLQGGKAFF TGCGCCAGCAGCTTACTACAGGGGGGGAAAGCTTTCTTT
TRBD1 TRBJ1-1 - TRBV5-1 CASSLGGTGDRMNTEAFF TGCGCCAGCAGCTTGGGGGGGACAGGGGACAGGATGAACACTGAAGCTTTCTTT
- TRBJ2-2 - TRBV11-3 CASSTSRVSNTGELFF TGTGCCAGCAGCACATCGCGGGTCTCGAACACCGGGGAGCTGTTTTTT
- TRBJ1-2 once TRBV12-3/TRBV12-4 CASSKRDYGYTF TGTGCCAGCAGTAAGAGGGATTATGGCTACACCTTC
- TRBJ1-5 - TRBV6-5 CASSPRTDQPQHF TGTGCCAGCAGTCCGCGGACAGATCAGCCCCAGCATTTT
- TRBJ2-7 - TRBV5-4 CASSPSPGKSSYEQYF TGTGCCAGCAGCCCTAGCCCCGGAAAAAGTTCCTACGAGCAGTACTTC
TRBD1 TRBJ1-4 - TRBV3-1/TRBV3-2 CASSRESGTAEKLFF TGTGCCAGCAGCCGAGAATCCGGGACAGCCGAAAAACTGTTTTTT
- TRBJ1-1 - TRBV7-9 CASSYIQGPTEAFF TGTGCCAGCAGCTATATACAGGGACCCACTGAAGCTTTCTTT
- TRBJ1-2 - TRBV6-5 CASSYSSSGSFGYTF TGTGCCAGCAGTTACTCAAGTTCAGGGTCGTTTGGCTACACCTTC
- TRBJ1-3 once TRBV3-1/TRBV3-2 CASSLQVSGNTIYF TGTGCCAGCAGCCTACAGGTCTCTGGAAACACCATATATTTT
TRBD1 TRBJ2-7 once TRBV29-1 CSVEQGQGTPYEQYF TGCAGCGTTGAACAGGGACAGGGAACCCCCTACGAGCAGTACTTC
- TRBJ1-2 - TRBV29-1 CSAGMTGDGYGYTF TGCAGCGCTGGAATGACAGGAGACGGCTATGGCTACACCTTC
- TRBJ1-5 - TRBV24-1 CATSDSGNQPQHF TGTGCCACCAGTGATTCCGGCAATCAGCCCCAGCATTTT
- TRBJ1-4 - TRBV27 CASSRTRNEKLFF TGTGCCAGCAGTCGAACGAGAAATGAAAAACTGTTTTTT
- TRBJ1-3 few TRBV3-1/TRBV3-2 CASSQAEGTGNTIYF TGTGCCAGCAGCCAAGCGGAGGGGACTGGAAACACCATATATTTT
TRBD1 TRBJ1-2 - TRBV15 CATSSIGGDYGYTF TGTGCCACCAGCAGTATAGGGGGCGACTATGGCTACACCTTC
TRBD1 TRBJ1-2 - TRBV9 CASSPGTGPNYGYTF TGTGCCAGCAGCCCGGGGACAGGGCCAAACTATGGCTACACCTTC
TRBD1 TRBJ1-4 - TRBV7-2 CASSPRYRGENEKLFF TGTGCCAGCAGCCCTAGATACAGGGGAGAAAACGAAAAACTGTTTTTT
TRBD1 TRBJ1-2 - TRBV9 CASSDVPGQGHIYGYTF TGTGCCAGCAGCGATGTCCCGGGACAGGGCCATATATATGGCTACACCTTC
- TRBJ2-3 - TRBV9 CASSDPSEGLYLDTQYF TGTGCCAGCAGCGACCCTTCCGAAGGACTGTACCTAGATACGCAGTATTTT
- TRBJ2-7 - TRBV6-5 CASSQTGGSYEQYF TGTGCCAGCAGTCAGACAGGTGGATCCTACGAGCAGTACTTC
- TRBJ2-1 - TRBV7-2 CASAVHGSSYNEQFF TGTGCCAGCGCGGTACACGGGAGCTCCTACAATGAGCAGTTCTTC
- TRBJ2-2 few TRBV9 CASSVDRVTGELFF TGTGCCAGCAGCGTAGACAGGGTCACCGGGGAGCTGTTTTTT